What follows are 6 T cell receptor beta chains derived from one specimen sequenced in a study of blood T cell repertoires in COVID-19. The method was immunoSEQ multiplex PCR; TCRdb's version includes in-frame clones alone and lacks a portion of them. The sample lists 270,000 or so clones, approximately 84% occurring once. Sequencing was performed on PBMCs or T cells enriched from blood (not recorded which). These TCRs come from a woman aged 45-59 years who had been exposed to COVID-19.

The chain has TRBV28 and TRBJ2-5, with TRBD2 matching over 13 bases. Germline CDR1 is MDHEN and CDR2 is SYDVKM. CDR3 length: 15 amino acids. J was trimmed by 1 base and V by 5 bases; bases with no gene match: 1. CDR3 bases: TGTGCCAGCAGTGGACTAGCGGGGGCCCAAGAGACCCAGTACTTC. Protein product: CASSGLAGAQETQYF.

The chain links TRBV9 to TRBJ1-1, with 10 bases aligning to TRBD1. Germline V gives CDR1 SGDLS, CDR2 YYNGEE. V shed 2 bases and J 7 bases; nucleotides not matched to a gene: 5. CDR3 length: 14 amino acids. In nucleotides, the CDR3 is TGTGCCAGCAGCGTCGGGACAGGGGTTGTTGAAGCTTTCTTT. It codes for CASSVGTGVVEAFF.

The rearrangement links TRBV10-3 to TRBJ2-2, with D maybe TRBD1 (5 bases). Trimming shortened V by 6 bases and J by 5 bases, and 10 bases separated the two germline ends. The V gene's germline CDR1 is ENHRY and CDR2 SYGVKD. This CDR3 is built from 13 residues. CDR3 sequence (DNA): TGTGCCATCAGGGATCAGGGTACCGGGGAGCTGTTTTTT. As protein: CAIRDQGTGELFF.

Worth noting for this clone: Other nucleotide sequences in the sample specify the same CDR3. V is TRBV5-1 and J is TRBJ1-4; unclear D gene. This CDR3 has 14 residues. Trimming removed 0 bases from V and 4 bases from J, with 7 bases in between. From germline, CDR1 is SGHRS and CDR2 YFSETQ. The CDR3 loop is CASSLGRGNEKLFF. The CDR3 DNA is TGCGCCAGCAGCTTGGGACGGGGTAATGAAAAACTGTTTTTT.

The CDR3 DNA reads TGCGCCAGCAGTGAGGTAGCGGGGGAGGACGAGCAGTACTTC. It yields the protein CASSEVAGEDEQYF. The V call is TRBV5-1, the J call TRBJ2-7, with TRBD2 identical over 9 bases. This CDR3 region has 14 residues. With 5 bases clipped from V and 5 bases from J, the junction kept 8 bases outside the gene matches. The germline CDR1 and CDR2 sequences are SGHRS and YFSETQ.

The CDR3 sequence is CASSQGANQPQHF. DNA for the CDR3: TGCGCCAGCAGCCAAGGGGCCAATCAGCCCCAGCATTTT. The chain combines TRBV4-1 with TRBJ1-5; unclear D gene. The length of the CDR3 is 13 residues. The germline gives CDR1 MGHRA, CDR2 YSYEKL. Deletions cut 1 base from V and 3 bases from J, with 4 bases between.